This TCR beta chain was recovered during a study of blood T cell repertoires in COVID-19. On the study more broadly: T cells, B-cell-depleted T cells, or PBMCs provided the cDNA or gDNA that served as material.

The repertoire was sequenced with immunoSEQ multiplex PCR; TCRdb's copy has only in-frame clones and lacks some. The sample lists around 250,000 clones; approximately 86% were seen once. J lost 2 bases, V lost 5 bases, and 4 bases had no gene match. This CDR3 has 14 amino acids. Germline V gene lookup returns CDR1 SGHKS and CDR2 YYEKEE (reference sequence). This chain connects TRBV5-5 to TRBJ2-7; the match to TRBD1 covers 10 bases. The sequence was obtained from a woman aged 45-60 years who had recovered from COVID-19. The sample was PBMCs or T cells enriched from blood (not recorded which). In nucleotides, the CDR3 is TGTGCCAGCAGGCCCGGGACAGGGGCCTACGAGCAGTACTTC. Amino acid sequence: CASRPGTGAYEQYF.